This TCR beta chain comes out of a study of cytomegalovirus exposure and HLA in healthy donors. Study results and limitations: Several of the most significant clusters were apparently associated with common viral pathogens in a later analysis. Available immune exposure information covered CMV serostatus only.

This CDR3 region has 15 residues. The V and J ends lost 6 bases and 5 bases respectively, with 19 bases between them. The germline CDR1 and CDR2 sequences are SGHRS and YFSETQ. PCR involved 60 Vbeta and 13 Jbeta primers. Data came from immunoSEQ multiplex PCR; TCRdb stores just in-frame clones and leaves some out. The sample includes more than 150,000 clones, around four fifths of them seen just once. Comments on this clone: Its target is not known.

The receptor's source is a man in his late teens or twenties in good health and CMV-seronegative. The material sequenced was PBMCs. The V call is TRBV5-1, the J call TRBJ2-3; tentatively, D is TRBD1 (5 bases). The CDR3 is CASTLGRVIGDTQYF. The CDR3 coding sequence is TGCGCCAGCACTCTGGGCAGGGTCATTGGAGATACGCAGTATTTT.